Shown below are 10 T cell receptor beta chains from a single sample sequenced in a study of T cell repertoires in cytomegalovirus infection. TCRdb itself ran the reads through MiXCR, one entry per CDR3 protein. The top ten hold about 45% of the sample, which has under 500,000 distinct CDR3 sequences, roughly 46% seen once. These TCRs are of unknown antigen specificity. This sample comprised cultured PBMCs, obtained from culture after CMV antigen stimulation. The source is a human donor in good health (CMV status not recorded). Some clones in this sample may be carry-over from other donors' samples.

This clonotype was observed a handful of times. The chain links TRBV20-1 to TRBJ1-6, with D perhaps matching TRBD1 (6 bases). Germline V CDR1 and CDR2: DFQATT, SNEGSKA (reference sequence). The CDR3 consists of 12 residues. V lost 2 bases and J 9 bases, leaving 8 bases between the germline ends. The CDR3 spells CSARRRGSPLHF. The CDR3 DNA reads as TGCAGTGCTAGACGCAGGGGTTCACCCCTCCACTTT.

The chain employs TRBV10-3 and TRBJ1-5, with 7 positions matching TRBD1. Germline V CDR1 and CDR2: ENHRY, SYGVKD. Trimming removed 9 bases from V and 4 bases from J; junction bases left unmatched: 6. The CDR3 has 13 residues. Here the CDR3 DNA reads TGTGCCATAACAGGGGACGCAAATCAGCCCCAGCATTTT. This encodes CAITGDANQPQHF.

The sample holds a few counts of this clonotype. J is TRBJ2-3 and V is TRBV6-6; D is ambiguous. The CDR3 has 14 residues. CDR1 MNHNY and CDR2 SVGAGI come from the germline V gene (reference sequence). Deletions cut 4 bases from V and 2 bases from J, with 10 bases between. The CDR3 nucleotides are TGTGCCAGCAGTTCGAGCAGTACCACAGATACGCAGTATTTT. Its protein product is CASSSSSTTDTQYF.

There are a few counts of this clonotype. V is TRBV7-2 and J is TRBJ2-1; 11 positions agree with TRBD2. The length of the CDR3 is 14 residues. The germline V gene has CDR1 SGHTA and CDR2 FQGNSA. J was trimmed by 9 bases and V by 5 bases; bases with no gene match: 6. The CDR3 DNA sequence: TGTGCCAGCAGCGCCGGGACTAGCGGATCTGAGCAGTTCTTC. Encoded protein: CASSAGTSGSEQFF. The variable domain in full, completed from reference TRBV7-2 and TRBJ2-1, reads GAGVSQSPSNKVTEKGKDVELRCDPISGHTALYWYRQSLGQGLEFLIYFQGNSAPDKSGLPSDRFSAERTGGSVSTLTIQRTQQEDSAVYLCASSAGTSGSEQFFGPGTRLTVL.

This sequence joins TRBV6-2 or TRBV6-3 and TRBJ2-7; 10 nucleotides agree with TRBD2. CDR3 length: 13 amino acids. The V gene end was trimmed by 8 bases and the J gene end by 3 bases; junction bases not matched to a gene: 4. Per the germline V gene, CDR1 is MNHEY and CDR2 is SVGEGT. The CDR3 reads CASCLAGVYEQYF. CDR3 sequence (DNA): TGTGCCAGCTGCCTAGCGGGAGTCTACGAGCAGTACTTC.

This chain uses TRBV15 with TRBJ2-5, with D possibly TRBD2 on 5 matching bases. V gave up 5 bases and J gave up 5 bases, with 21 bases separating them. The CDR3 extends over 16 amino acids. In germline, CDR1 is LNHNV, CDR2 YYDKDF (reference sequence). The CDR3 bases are TGTGCCACCAGCCCAAGAGGGAGAGGTAGCTTGGAGACCCAGTACTTC. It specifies CATSPRGRGSLETQYF.

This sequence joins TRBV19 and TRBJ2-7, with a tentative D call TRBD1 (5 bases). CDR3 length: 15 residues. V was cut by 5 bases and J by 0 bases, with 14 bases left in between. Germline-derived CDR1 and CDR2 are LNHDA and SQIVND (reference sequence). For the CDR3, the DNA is TGTGCCAGTAGTCCATTGGGGCAGAGCTCCTACGAGCAGTACTTC. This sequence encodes CASSPLGQSSYEQYF.

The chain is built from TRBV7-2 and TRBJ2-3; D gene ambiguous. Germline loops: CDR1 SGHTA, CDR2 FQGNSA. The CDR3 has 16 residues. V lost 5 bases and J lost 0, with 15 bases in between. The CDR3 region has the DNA TGTGCCAGCAGCATAGAATTCTTCGCTAGCACAGATACGCAGTATTTT. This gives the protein CASSIEFFASTDTQYF.

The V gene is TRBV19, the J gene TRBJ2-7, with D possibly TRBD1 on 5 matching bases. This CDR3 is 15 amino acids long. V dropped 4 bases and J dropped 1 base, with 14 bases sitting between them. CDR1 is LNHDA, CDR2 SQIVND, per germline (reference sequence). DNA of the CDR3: TGTGCCAGTAGTACCGACTTGGGGCCGTCCTACGAGCAGTACTTC. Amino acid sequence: CASSTDLGPSYEQYF.

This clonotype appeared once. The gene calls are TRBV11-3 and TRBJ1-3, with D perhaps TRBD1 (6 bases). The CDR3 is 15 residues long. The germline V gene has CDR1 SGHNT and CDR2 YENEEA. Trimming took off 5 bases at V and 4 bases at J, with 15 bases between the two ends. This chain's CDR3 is CASSLSTGAGNTIYF. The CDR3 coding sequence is TGTGCCAGCAGCCTTTCGACGGGGGCCGGAAACACCATATATTTT.